One sample yielded the 18 T cell receptor beta chains listed below, sequenced in a study of blood T cell repertoires in COVID-19. Data came from immunoSEQ multiplex PCR; TCRdb stores just in-frame clones and leaves some out. Counted here are some 240,000 clones, 89% occurring once; the ten biggest clones make up 3.5% to 5%. The sample comprised peripheral blood. All receptors come from a woman aged 40 to 50 who had recovered from COVID-19.

The genes are TRBV3-1 (or the pseudogene TRBV3-2) and TRBJ2-7; D uncertain. Trimming left V 3 bases short and J 6 bases short, with 9 bases between. This CDR3 comprises 12 residues. Looked up from germline, CDR1 is LGHDT and CDR2 is YNNKEL (reference sequence). CDR3 in DNA: TGTGCCAGCAGCCAGGGCCCCCGCGAGCAGTACGTC. Translation gives CASSQGPREQYV.

J is TRBJ2-5 and V is TRBV20-1, with D maybe TRBD2 (6 bases). This CDR3 is built from 14 residues. Between the trimmed V and J ends, which lost 3 bases and 1 base, there was a span of 12 bases. Germline loops: CDR1 DFQATT, CDR2 SNEGSKA (reference sequence). The chain's CDR3 is CSASLAGRQETQYF. DNA of the CDR3: TGCAGTGCTAGTCTGGCGGGACGCCAAGAGACCCAGTACTTC.

This chain connects TRBV5-1 to TRBJ2-1, with TRBD2 identical over 15 bases. The CDR3 totals 17 residues. The junction had 7 bases not matched to a gene; V was cut back by 2 bases and J by 7 bases. The germline V gene encodes CDR1 SGHRS and CDR2 YFSETQ. The CDR3: CASSLGLAGGLKNEQFF. The CDR3 DNA reads as TGCGCCAGCAGCTTAGGACTAGCGGGGGGGTTGAAAAATGAGCAGTTCTTC.

This chain links TRBV7-6 with TRBJ2-2; 13 nucleotides match TRBD2. Germline assignment: CDR1 SGHVS and CDR2 FNYEAQ. The CDR3 is 19 amino acids. With V trimmed by 1 base and J by 4 bases, 9 bases remained unmatched. The CDR3 bases are TGTGCCAGCAGCTTAGGCACTAGCGGGGGGGCTGGTTCCACCGGGGAGCTGTTTTTT. The encoded protein is CASSLGTSGGAGSTGELFF.

V usage is TRBV5-4 and J usage is TRBJ1-1, with 7 positions matching TRBD1. This CDR3 is built from 15 residues. J lost 0 bases, V lost 4 bases, and 6 bases had no gene match. The germline CDR1 and CDR2 sequences are SGHNT and YYREEE (reference sequence). The CDR3 sequence: CASSGSGTVNTEAFF. The CDR3, as DNA: TGTGCCAGCAGCGGATCCGGGACAGTGAACACTGAAGCTTTCTTT. Complete variable domain (other parts from reference TRBV5-4 and TRBJ1-1): ETGVTQSPTHLIKTRGQQVTLRCSSQSGHNTVSWYQQALGQGPQFIFQYYREEENGRGNFPPRFSGLQFPNYSSELNVNALELDDSALYLCASSGSGTVNTEAFFGQGTRLTVV.

As regards this clone: The junction departs from the called germline gene at one end, perhaps through a read error. The rearrangement links TRBV27 to TRBJ2-7; 8 nucleotides agree with TRBD2. CDR1 and CDR2 from the germline V gene are MNHEY and SMNVEV (reference sequence). This CDR3 region has 15 residues. CDR3 nucleotide sequence: TGTGCCGGCAGTCCGGACTGGCGGGGGGTCTACGAGCAGTACTTC. Translating it yields CAGSPDWRGVYEQYF.

The chain recombines TRBV2 with TRBJ1-1, with D unresolved. The V end was cut by 3 bases, the J end by 1 base, with 9 bases between. This CDR3 has 14 residues. Germline V gives CDR1 SNHLY, CDR2 FYNNEI. CDR3 bases: TGTGCCAGCAGTGATCTCGGTAAGAACACTGAAGCTTTCTTT. Translating gives CASSDLGKNTEAFF.

This chain joins TRBV10-3 and TRBJ1-2; D is perhaps TRBD1 (5 bases). The germline V and J ends were trimmed by 10 bases and 4 bases, with 16 bases remaining between them. CDR3 size: 13 residues. Germline loops: CDR1 ENHRY, CDR2 SYGVKD. The CDR3 nucleotides read TGTGCCACCCGAGAGACAGACCTCTATGGCTACACCTTC. Its translation: CATRETDLYGYTF.

This clone came up once. This chain joins TRBV24-1 and TRBJ2-3; D gene uncertain. Per the germline V gene, CDR1 is KGHDR and CDR2 is SFDVKD. The V and J ends lost 3 bases and 4 bases respectively, with 4 bases between them. This CDR3 is 12 amino acids long. DNA of the CDR3: TGTGCCACCAGTGATCCTCCAGATACGCAGTATTTT. The encoded protein is CATSDPPDTQYF.

The chain recombines TRBV2 with TRBJ1-1; D is unclear. Trimming removed 3 bases from V and 3 bases from J, with 5 bases in between. CDR1 is SNHLY, CDR2 FYNNEI, per germline. The CDR3 is made up of 12 amino acids. CDR3 in amino acids: CASSDFDTEAFF. The CDR3 region has the DNA TGTGCCAGCAGTGACTTCGACACTGAAGCTTTCTTT.

This clone appeared once. The chain employs TRBV30 and TRBJ2-3, with D possibly TRBD1 on 6 matching bases. Germline V gene lookup returns CDR1 GTSNPN and CDR2 SVGIG (reference sequence). V was cut by 3 bases and J by 1 base, with 14 bases left in between. This CDR3 region has 15 residues. CDR3 region: CAWRKRAGGTDTQYF. DNA of the CDR3: TGTGCCTGGAGAAAGAGGGCAGGGGGCACAGATACGCAGTATTTT. Together with reference TRBV30 and TRBJ2-3, the CDR3 gives the full variable domain: SQTIHQWPATLVQPVGSPLSLECTVEGTSNPNLYWYRQAAGRGLQLLFYSVGIGQISSEVPQNLSASRPQDRQFILSSKKLLLSDSGFYLCAWRKRAGGTDTQYFGPGTRLTVL.

The genes are TRBV5-4 and TRBJ2-2; 7 bases fit TRBD2. The CDR3 covers 16 residues. V was pared by 0 bases and J by 0 bases, with 2 bases of the junction left unmatched. Germline CDR1 and CDR2: SGHNT and YYREEE (reference sequence). CDR3 coding DNA: TGTGCCAGCAGCTTGGTAGGACTAGCGAACACCGGGGAGCTGTTTTTT. Translation: CASSLVGLANTGELFF.

There are a few counts of this clone. The gene calls are TRBV5-3 and TRBJ1-5, with unresolved D. TRBV5-3 is marked as an open reading frame, function uncertain. The germline V and J ends were trimmed by 4 bases and 6 bases, with 11 bases remaining between them. This CDR3 is 13 amino acids long. This chain's CDR3 is CARSLRGFQPQHF. CDR3 nucleotide sequence: TGTGCCAGAAGCCTGCGCGGGTTTCAGCCCCAGCATTTT.

This clone appeared a single time. This chain links TRBV7-8 with TRBJ2-1; 10 bases align to TRBD2. Germline CDR1 is SGHVS and CDR2 is FQNEAQ. CDR3 length equals 14 residues. Losses at the gene ends were 10 bases for V and 2 bases for J; bases not matched to a gene: 5. The CDR3 bases are TGTGCCACATTACTAGCGGGAACCTACAATGAGCAGTTCTTC. This sequence encodes CATLLAGTYNEQFF.

V is TRBV10-2 and J is TRBJ2-3; possible D gene TRBD1, 5 bases. The CDR3 is 13 residues long. From germline, CDR1 is WSHSY and CDR2 SAAADI. Deletions cut 4 bases from V and 3 bases from J, with 8 bases between. The DNA for the CDR3 is TGCGCCAGCAGTGGGGCAGGGACAGATACGCAGTATTTT. Translated, it gives CASSGAGTDTQYF.

The chain employs TRBV19 and TRBJ1-2, with a tentative D call TRBD1 (5 bases). Germline values: CDR1 LNHDA, CDR2 SQIVND (reference sequence). The CDR3 consists of 13 residues. V gave up 10 bases and J gave up 2 bases, with 14 bases separating them. CDR3 sequence: CATQIQGNYGYTF. The CDR3 region has the DNA TGTGCCACTCAAATTCAGGGAAACTATGGCTACACCTTC.

The chain uses TRBV4-3 and TRBJ1-2; 7 nucleotides line up with TRBD1. Per germline, CDR1 LGHNA and CDR2 YSLEER. Germline trimming cut 0 bases from V and 1 base from J; bases unmatched to any gene: 14. The CDR3 consists of 19 residues. CDR3 sequence reads: CASSQDIMIAGQRNYGYTF. DNA for the CDR3: TGCGCCAGCAGCCAAGACATAATGATCGCGGGACAGCGTAACTATGGCTACACCTTC.

This clone was found once. The gene calls are TRBV6-5 and TRBJ2-5; D remains unclear. Germline CDR1 and CDR2: MNHEY and SVGAGI. This CDR3 is built from 16 residues. V gave up 1 base and J gave up 2 bases, with 14 bases separating them. In DNA, the CDR3 is TGTGCCAGCAGTTACTACCTGGGCCAAACGCAAGAGACCCAGTACTTC. Translated: CASSYYLGQTQETQYF.